The rows below give T cell receptor beta chains drawn from one sample of a study of cytomegalovirus exposure and HLA in healthy donors. The protocol was immunoSEQ multiplex PCR, while the TCRdb copy is restricted to in-frame clones and leaves out a portion. This listing includes 180,000 or so clones. The sequencing input was PBMCs. The receptors stem from a boy aged 5-17 years in good health and CMV-seronegative. Both conserved end residues are part of each CDR3. The order of the fields is J gene, V gene, CDR3 protein.

J: TRBJ2-1
V: TRBV7-8
CDR3: CASSSPNRGNEQFF

J: TRBJ1-2
V: TRBV29-1
CDR3: CSAGQVFGYGYTF

J: TRBJ1-1
V: TRBV5-5
CDR3: CASSLSARGTEAFF

J: TRBJ2-7
V: TRBV28
CDR3: CASSLYSLTGRHEQYF

J: TRBJ2-7
V: TRBV7-6
CDR3: CASSQAGGIGNEQYF

J: TRBJ1-3
V: TRBV9
CDR3: CASSAGQGSGNTIYF

J: TRBJ2-6
V: TRBV5-1
CDR3: CASSWARGWADGANVLTF

J: TRBJ2-7
V: TRBV7-9
CDR3: CASSLSGTYEQYF

J: TRBJ2-7
V: TRBV2
CDR3: CAASGGLSYEQYF

J: TRBJ1-2
V: TRBV6-5
CDR3: CASSPAGQTPYGYTF

J: TRBJ2-3
V: TRBV6-1
CDR3: CASELTSGGADTQYF

J: TRBJ2-1
V: TRBV5-4
CDR3: CASSLVIAGTSYNEQFF

J: TRBJ2-5
V: TRBV7-2
CDR3: CASSSQSGGETQYF

J: TRBJ1-2
V: TRBV5-4
CDR3: CASSSLRIPGYTF

J: TRBJ2-7
V: TRBV15
CDR3: CATSRDKRLAGAYEQYF

J: TRBJ2-3
V: TRBV6-1
CDR3: CASSEEGLAGSTDTQYF

J: TRBJ2-1
V: TRBV15
CDR3: CATSETSGVLNEQFF

J: TRBJ1-6
V: TRBV2
CDR3: CASSDSASGQGYNSPLHF

J: TRBJ2-3
V: TRBV6-1
CDR3: CASRPGGSTDTQYF

J: TRBJ2-3
V: TRBV5-1
CDR3: CASRGGTTLSTDTQYF

J: TRBJ1-2
V: TRBV5-4
CDR3: CASVRQGAPTNYGYTF

J: TRBJ2-1
V: TRBV4-1
CDR3: CASSRPGQPLNEQFF

J: TRBJ2-2
V: TRBV11-3
CDR3: CASTPAAGDTGELFF

J: TRBJ1-2
V: TRBV19
CDR3: CASSWDSYGYTF

J: TRBJ1-2
V: TRBV7-8
CDR3: CASSPRERNYGYTF

J: TRBJ2-2
V: TRBV4-1
CDR3: CASSQVRIQGEYGTGELFF

J: TRBJ2-5
V: TRBV6-1
CDR3: CASRLAGAFQETQYF

J: TRBJ2-7
V: TRBV7-2
CDR3: CASSLGLSRGGAYEQYF

J: TRBJ2-5
V: TRBV27
CDR3: CASRARVYAETQYF

J: TRBJ2-1
V: TRBV5-1
CDR3: CASSLEGGSYNEQFF

J: TRBJ2-1
V: TRBV5-1
CDR3: CASSLARTSGVNEQFF

J: TRBJ1-2
V: TRBV5-1
CDR3: CGPQGNYGYTF

J: TRBJ1-5
V: TRBV7-2
CDR3: CASSRSGQEQPQHF

J: TRBJ2-1
V: TRBV29-1
CDR3: CSVDEGYNEQFF

J: TRBJ2-7
V: TRBV5-6
CDR3: CASSLYFREQYF

J: TRBJ2-1
V: TRBV5-4
CDR3: CASSPGLAGGGEQFF

J: TRBJ2-3
V: TRBV6-5
CDR3: CASSRTRTDTQYF

J: TRBJ2-1
V: TRBV9
CDR3: CASSAGAGAGGPNEQFF

J: TRBJ1-2
V: TRBV4-3
CDR3: CASSQGTGYGYTF

J: TRBJ1-2
V: TRBV4-1
CDR3: CASSQGLGTGGKGYTF

J: TRBJ2-5
V: TRBV9
CDR3: CASSVEDLLGIQETQYF

J: TRBJ2-1
V: TRBV10-1
CDR3: CASSRGGNYNEQFF

J: TRBJ2-5
V: TRBV19
CDR3: CASSIDLSRTGRQETQYF

J: TRBJ1-5
V: TRBV29-1
CDR3: CSVGASNQPQHF

J: TRBJ1-2
V: TRBV14
CDR3: CASSRSRAFNYGYTF